The 23 T cell receptor beta chains presented below share a single source sample, sequenced in a study of sequential checkpoint blockade in melanoma. Treatment indicated: randomized to nivolumab then ipilimumab (arm A) or the reverse (arm B). Sequenced by immunoSEQ multiplex PCR; TCRdb stores in-frame clones only, minus some. The table includes about 32,000 clones, approximately 77% detected once. Sequencing was performed on CD8+ T cells sorted from blood (inferred from file names), taken from a patient given nivolumab and ipilimumab in sequence. These receptor sequences come from a human donor with melanoma.

The CDR3 loop reads CASSLAAGYYGYTF. CDR3 coding DNA: TGTGCCAGCAGCTTGGCCGCGGGGTACTATGGCTACACCTTC. The chain couples TRBV5-8 to TRBJ1-2; D remains unclear. Trimming took off 0 bases at V and 3 bases at J, with 9 bases between the two ends. Per the germline V gene, CDR1 is SGHTS and CDR2 is YDEGEE. The CDR3 totals 14 residues.

V is TRBV4-1 and J is TRBJ1-6, with 8 positions matching TRBD1. CDR1 and CDR2 (germline): MGHRA, YSYEKL. This CDR3 contains 15 residues. V trimming: 5 bases; J trimming: 8 bases; junction bases outside the gene matches: 8. This CDR3 is CASSSRTGQDSPLHF. The DNA for the CDR3 is TGCGCCAGCAGCTCCCGGACAGGGCAAGATTCACCCCTCCACTTT.

This rearrangement joins TRBV28 to TRBJ2-3, with 10 nucleotides matching TRBD2. This CDR3 has 14 residues. With V trimmed by 5 bases and J by 5 bases, 4 bases remained unmatched. In germline, CDR1 is MDHEN, CDR2 SYDVKM. CDR3 region: CASSPLAGVDTQYF. DNA for the CDR3: TGTGCCAGCAGTCCTCTAGCGGGGGTAGATACGCAGTATTTT.

The J gene is TRBJ2-1, the V gene TRBV27; 11 positions match TRBD2. After removal of 7 bases from V and 4 bases from J, the junction contained 3 bases not matched to a gene. In germline, CDR1 is MNHEY, CDR2 SMNVEV (reference sequence). This CDR3 is 14 amino acids long. This chain's CDR3 is CASKGTSGYNEQFF. For the CDR3, the DNA is TGTGCCAGCAAAGGGACTAGCGGTTACAATGAGCAGTTCTTC.

The rearrangement links TRBV7-9 to TRBJ2-3; D perhaps matches TRBD2 (7 bases). CDR1 is SEHNR, CDR2 FQNEAQ, per germline (reference sequence). V was pared by 5 bases and J by 0 bases, with 15 bases between. CDR3 size: 16 residues. CDR3 loop: CASSDGGAPSTDTQYF. The CDR3 nucleotides are TGTGCCAGCAGCGATGGGGGGGCCCCTAGCACAGATACGCAGTATTTT.

This clone was detected a few times. The genes are TRBV5-4 and TRBJ1-1; 9 nucleotides align to TRBD1. V lost 4 bases, J lost 3 bases, and 7 bases stayed unmatched. The V gene's germline CDR1 is SGHNT and CDR2 YYREEE (reference sequence). The CDR3 runs 15 residues. The CDR3 here is CASSQKTGGHTEAFF. The DNA of the CDR3 is TGTGCCAGCAGCCAAAAAACAGGGGGCCACACTGAAGCTTTCTTT.

The rearrangement joins TRBV27 to TRBJ2-1; perhaps TRBD1 as D (6 bases). Germline CDR1 reads MNHEY; CDR2 reads SMNVEV (reference sequence). Trimming removed 9 bases from V and 14 bases from J, with 23 bases in between. CDR3 length equals 13 residues. The CDR3 coding sequence is TGTGCCAGTCTCCTCCTAGGGGGAACTACAAAGTTCTTC. Its protein product is CASLLLGGTTKFF.

This chain links TRBV27 with TRBJ2-7; D is perhaps TRBD2 (6 bases). From germline, CDR1 is MNHEY and CDR2 SMNVEV (reference sequence). This CDR3 region has 12 residues. Between the trimmed V and J ends, which lost 2 bases and 5 bases, there was a span of 7 bases. The CDR3 region is CASSLGGNEQYF. Here the CDR3 DNA reads TGTGCCAGCAGTTTAGGGGGGAACGAGCAGTACTTC.

The rearrangement joins TRBV27 to TRBJ2-7; 12 bases fit TRBD1. J was trimmed by 2 bases and V by 8 bases; bases with no gene match: 10. Germline CDR1 is MNHEY and CDR2 is SMNVEV (reference sequence). The CDR3 extends over 16 amino acids. CDR3 in amino acids: CASGSRGTGGAYEQYF. CDR3 bases: TGTGCCAGCGGATCCCGGGGGACAGGGGGCGCCTACGAGCAGTACTTC.

V gene TRBV4-2 combines with J gene TRBJ2-7; 7 bases align to TRBD2. This CDR3 region has 15 residues. Germline V gene lookup returns CDR1 LGHNA and CDR2 YNFKEQ. The J segment lost 2 bases and the V segment lost 4 bases, leaving 8 bases of the junction unmatched. CDR3 bases: TGTGCCAGCAGCCCAGCAGCGGGACCAACCTACGAGCAGTACTTC. It yields the protein CASSPAAGPTYEQYF.

This clone was detected only a few times. The V call is TRBV19, the J call TRBJ1-5; D may be TRBD1 (6 bases). Germline lookup yields CDR1 LNHDA and CDR2 SQIVND (reference sequence). The CDR3 is 14 amino acids. Trimming shortened V by 5 bases and J by 3 bases, and 11 bases separated the two germline ends. CDR3 in amino acids: CASSLYRDNQPQHF. CDR3 nucleotides: TGTGCCAGTAGTCTATACAGGGACAATCAGCCCCAGCATTTT.

Concerning this clone: One end of the junction does not line up with germline, which may come from a read error. The chain is built from TRBV5-1 and TRBJ1-1; D is possibly TRBD1 (5 bases). The germline gives CDR1 SGHRS, CDR2 YFSETQ. CDR3 length: 12 amino acids. The CDR3 loop is CASSPMDTEAFF. The CDR3 coding sequence is TGCGCCAGCAGCCCCATGGACACCGAAGCTTTCTTT. Combining the CDR3 with reference TRBV5-1 and TRBJ1-1 gives the whole variable domain KAGVTQTPRYLIKTRGQQVTLSCSPISGHRSVSWYQQTPGQGLQFLFEYFSETQRNKGNFPGRFSGRQFSNSRSEMNVSTLELGDSALYLCASSPMDTEAFFGQGTRLTVV.

J is TRBJ1-1 and V is TRBV4-1; 9 nucleotides agree with TRBD1. With 3 bases clipped from V and 4 bases from J, the junction kept 9 bases outside the gene matches. Germline V CDR1 and CDR2: MGHRA, YSYEKL. The CDR3 has 16 residues. In DNA form, the CDR3 reads TGCGCCAGCAGCCATCGGGACAGGGTGACCGGCACTGAAGCTTTCTTT. Translation: CASSHRDRVTGTEAFF.

This sequence joins TRBV9 and TRBJ2-4, with D perhaps TRBD1 (9 bases). The CDR3 is 15 residues long. V dropped 4 bases and J dropped 6 bases, with 17 bases sitting between them. In germline, CDR1 is SGDLS, CDR2 YYNGEE. The CDR3 bases are TGTGCCAGCAGCCCCGGGAGGGACAGGGTAAACATTCAGTACTTC. It is translated as CASSPGRDRVNIQYF. Complete variable domain (other parts from reference TRBV9 and TRBJ2-4): DSGVTQTPKHLITATGQRVTLRCSPRSGDLSVYWYQQSLDQGLQFLIQYYNGEERAKGNILERFSAQQFPDLHSELNLSSLELGDSALYFCASSPGRDRVNIQYFGAGTRLSVL.

This chain joins TRBV19 and TRBJ1-1, with TRBD1 as a possible D gene (6 bases). The CDR3 consists of 15 residues. Germline lookup yields CDR1 LNHDA and CDR2 SQIVND (reference sequence). Trimming took 3 bases from V and 3 from J, leaving 14 bases between them. As DNA, the CDR3 is TGTGCCAGTAGTATTATGGGGGCTGCTGACACTGAAGCTTTCTTT. Translation gives CASSIMGAADTEAFF. The whole variable domain, filled in from reference TRBV19 and TRBJ1-1, reads DGGITQSPKYLFRKEGQNVTLSCEQNLNHDAMYWYRQDPGQGLRLIYYSQIVNDFQKGDIAEGYSVSREKKESFPLTVTSAQKNPTAFYLCASSIMGAADTEAFFGQGTRLTVV.

V and J are TRBV7-8 and TRBJ2-5; 10 bases are shared with TRBD2. Near its end, the DNA agrees better with TRBJ2-7, so the J call may be wrong. Germline CDR1 reads SGHVS; CDR2 reads FQNEAQ. The length of the CDR3 is 14 residues. Here the CDR3 DNA reads TGTGCCAGCAGCCTCACTAGCGGGGTCTACGAGCAGTACTTC. Its protein is CASSLTSGVYEQYF.

The chain uses TRBV10-3 and TRBJ2-7; the match to TRBD2 covers 11 bases. The length of the CDR3 is 14 residues. The trim removed 6 bases at V and 2 bases at J, leaving 3 bases unmatched. Germline values: CDR1 ENHRY, CDR2 SYGVKD. Here the CDR3 DNA reads TGTGCCATCAGCCTAGCGGGAGGTGCCTACGAGCAGTACTTC. Amino acid sequence: CAISLAGGAYEQYF.

The genes are TRBV7-9 and TRBJ2-4, with TRBD1 matching 7 bases. Trimming at V came to 1 base and at J to 0 bases, leaving 12 bases not matched to a gene. This CDR3 is 19 amino acids long. CDR1 is SEHNR, CDR2 FQNEAQ, per germline (reference sequence). For the CDR3, the DNA is TGTGCCAGCAGCTTAGACCCGGGACAGAGCCCTATAGCCAAAAACATTCAGTACTTC. Residues: CASSLDPGQSPIAKNIQYF. Looking up the rest from reference TRBV7-9 and TRBJ2-4 gives the full variable domain: DTGVSQNPRHKITKRGQNVTFRCDPISEHNRLYWYRQTLGQGPEFLTYFQNEAQLEKSRLLSDRFSAERPKGSFSTLEIQRTEQGDSAMYLCASSLDPGQSPIAKNIQYFGAGTRLSVL.

This clone was seen a single time. CDR3 sequence reads: CASRPLAGDTGELFF. For the CDR3, the DNA is TGTGCCAGCAGGCCCTTAGCGGGAGACACCGGGGAGCTGTTTTTT. V usage is TRBV5-4 and J usage is TRBJ2-2, with TRBD2 matching 9 bases. Germline V lookup: CDR1 SGHNT, CDR2 YYREEE (reference sequence). The CDR3 extends over 15 amino acids. With V trimmed by 5 bases and J by 3 bases, 5 bases remained unmatched.

This clone has only a few counts. The chain employs TRBV27 and TRBJ1-2, with D possibly TRBD1 on 5 matching bases. The V end lost 0 bases, the J end lost 7 bases, and 9 bases lay between the germline ends. There are 13 residues in the CDR3. Germline loops: CDR1 MNHEY, CDR2 SMNVEV (reference sequence). The CDR3, as DNA: TGTGCCAGCAGTTTATCTTGGGGCTCTGGCTACACCTTC. This codes for CASSLSWGSGYTF.

This clone came up a few times. The chain employs TRBV21-1 and TRBJ2-7; the D segment call TRBD1 is taken from the table without a DNA check. TRBV21-1 is noted as a pseudogene. The CDR3 runs to 18 residues. The CDR3 region is CASSKHPPGQGVDYEQYF. In DNA form, the CDR3 reads TGTGCCAGCAGCAAGCACCCACCGGGACAGGGTGTAGACTACGAGCAGTACTTC.

The chain links TRBV11-2 to TRBJ2-7; 7 bases align to TRBD1. Germline CDR1 is SGHAT and CDR2 is FQNNGV. There are 15 residues in the CDR3. Trimming removed 0 bases from V and 2 bases from J; junction bases left unmatched: 4. CDR3 bases: TGTGCCAGCAGCTTAGAACCGGGACAGACCTACGAGCAGTACTTC. It encodes CASSLEPGQTYEQYF. Full variable domain (remainder filled in from reference TRBV11-2 and TRBJ2-7): EAGVAQSPRYKIIEKRQSVAFWCNPISGHATLYWYQQILGQGPKLLIQFQNNGVVDDSQLPKDRFSAERLKGVDSTLKIQPAKLEDSAVYLCASSLEPGQTYEQYFGPGTRLTVT.

This clone is a singleton in its sample. The chain joins TRBV13 to TRBJ2-7, with TRBD1 matching over 10 bases. The CDR3 extends over 14 amino acids. Germline V gene lookup returns CDR1 PRHDT and CDR2 FYEKMQ (reference sequence). Trimming at V came to 7 bases and at J to 2 bases, leaving 5 bases not matched to a gene. The CDR3 loop reads CASTQGQGAYEQYF. Here the CDR3 DNA reads TGTGCCAGCACCCAAGGACAGGGGGCCTACGAGCAGTACTTC.